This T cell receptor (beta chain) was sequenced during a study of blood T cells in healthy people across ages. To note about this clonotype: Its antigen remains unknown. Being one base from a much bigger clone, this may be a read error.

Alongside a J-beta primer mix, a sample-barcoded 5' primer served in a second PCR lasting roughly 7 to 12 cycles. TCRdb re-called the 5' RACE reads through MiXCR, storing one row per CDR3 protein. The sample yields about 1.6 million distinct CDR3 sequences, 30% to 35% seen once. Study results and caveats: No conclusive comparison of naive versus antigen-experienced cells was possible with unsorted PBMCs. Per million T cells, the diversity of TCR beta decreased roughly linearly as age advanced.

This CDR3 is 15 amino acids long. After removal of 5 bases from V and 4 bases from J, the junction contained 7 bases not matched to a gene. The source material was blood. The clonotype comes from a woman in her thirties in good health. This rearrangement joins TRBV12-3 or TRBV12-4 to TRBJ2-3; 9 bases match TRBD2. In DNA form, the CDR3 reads TGTGCCAGCAGTCCTAATAGCGGGGGCGCAGATACGCAGTATTTT. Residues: CASSPNSGGADTQYF.